This is a list of T cell receptor beta chains from one sample in a study of OX40 agonist ivuxolimab in advanced cancers. This table comes from immunoSEQ multiplex PCR, and its TCRdb copy is limited to in-frame clones, with some not included. The repertoire holds tens of thousands of clones, with 90% to 95% as singletons. The sample in question was CD4+ or CD8+ T cells sorted from blood, obtained in a trial of the OX40 agonist ivuxolimab. These receptor sequences come from an adult with an advanced solid tumor such as melanoma, head and neck, liver or kidney cancer. CDR3s include the opening cysteine and the closing phenylalanine or tryptophan. D genes are given only for firm matches.

.	TRBV11-2	TRBJ2-2	CASSLETGATGELFF
.	TRBV30	TRBJ1-1	CAWTPQGRKFMNTEAFF
.	TRBV27	TRBJ1-3	CASSTTGSSGNTIYF
.	TRBV11-2	TRBJ2-1	CASSPGLRNEQFF
TRBD2	TRBV5-4	TRBJ2-3	CASSSTGTRVGDTQYF
.	TRBV11-3	TRBJ2-3	CASSFNGWGGTDTQYF
.	TRBV10-3	TRBJ1-5	CAISESPSNQPQHF
.	TRBV7-3	TRBJ2-1	CASSRGLDVGNEQFF
TRBD2	TRBV7-8	TRBJ2-7	CASSRLAGGLEQYF
.	TRBV27	TRBJ1-3	CASSLSTSYGNTIYF
.	TRBV7-2	TRBJ1-4	CASSLDEKLFF
.	TRBV9	TRBJ1-6	CASSVGAGYNSPLHF
.	TRBV6-5	TRBJ1-2	CASNKGLNYGYTF
TRBD2	TRBV6-5	TRBJ2-3	CASSYLAGGADTQYF
.	TRBV10-2	TRBJ2-1	CASSDNRGRDEQFF